This T cell receptor beta chain was captured in a study of post-analysis software for immune sequencing data. Study overall: The disease courses spanned relapsing-remitting, secondary progressive and progressive-relapsing forms of multiple sclerosis.

V lost 1 base and J lost 3, with 9 bases in between. The CDR3 is 14 amino acids. Germline V gives CDR1 SEHNR, CDR2 FQNEAQ (reference sequence). Findings and caveats of the study: Controls showed lower frequencies than patients for a few TRBV segments, and TRBV5-6, TRBV5-1 and TRBV20-1 were among these. Compared with controls, patients showed significantly lower normalized Chao1 diversity. Same-batch samples co-clustered strongly by F measure.

On this clonotype itself: The antigen is undetermined.

Unique molecular identifiers featured in each of the TCR beta cDNA libraries. Input amounts of roughly 1 to 10 million T cells were used. These gave roughly 0.5 million cDNA molecules, so each molecule approximated one T cell. TCRdb used MiXCR to reprocess the PCR reads, holding one entry per CDR3 protein. Altogether hundreds of thousands of distinct CDR3 sequences are present, roughly 29% being singletons, with the ten largest covering around 0.6%. Sample: blood. The source is a girl aged 10-17 years with multiple sclerosis. The chain links TRBV7-9 to TRBJ2-5; no clear D gene. The CDR3 DNA sequence: TGTGCCAGCAGCTTAGTGAATTTGGAAGAGACCCAGTACTTC. Residues: CASSLVNLEETQYF.